These 18 T cell receptor beta chains were all obtained from the same sample, sequenced in a study of blood T cell repertoires in COVID-19. Generated by immunoSEQ multiplex PCR, the TCRdb table keeps only in-frame clones and is missing some. The table records 250,000 to 350,000 clones, 75% to 90% of them present only once. Material: peripheral blood. These receptors originate from a woman in her forties or fifties with COVID-19, enrolled during active disease.

This CDR3 is CSADRELYGYTF. CDR3 sequence (DNA): TGCAGCGCAGACAGGGAACTATACGGCTACACCTTC. The gene calls are TRBV29-1 and TRBJ1-2, with 7 bases identical to TRBD1. The germline V gene has CDR1 SQVTM and CDR2 ANQGSEA. Germline trimming cut 7 bases from V and 8 bases from J; bases unmatched to any gene: 10. The CDR3 is made up of 12 amino acids. The entire variable domain, with the rest obtained from reference TRBV29-1 and TRBJ1-2, is as follows: SAVISQKPSRDICQRGTSLTIQCQVDSQVTMMFWYRQQPGQSLTLIATANQGSEATYESGFVIDKFPISRPNLTFSTLTVSNMSPEDSSIYLCSADRELYGYTFGSGTRLTVV.

This chain uses TRBV5-1 with TRBJ2-1; 10 positions match TRBD2. J gave up 8 bases and V 0 bases, and 8 bases lay outside the gene matches. CDR3 length: 16 residues. The germline CDR1 and CDR2 sequences are SGHRS and YFSETQ. In DNA, the CDR3 is TGCGCCAGCAGCTTGGGGAGTAGCGGGAGGTCGTATGAGCAGTTCTTC. Its translation is CASSLGSSGRSYEQFF.

The chain joins TRBV24-1 to TRBJ2-3; maybe TRBD2 (5 bases). This CDR3 is 12 amino acids long. Germline V gene lookup returns CDR1 KGHDR and CDR2 SFDVKD. V lost 7 bases to trimming and J lost 5 bases, with 9 bases between them. The DNA of the CDR3 is TGTGCCACCAGCTTACTAGGAGATACGCAGTATTTT. This codes for CATSLLGDTQYF.

The chain carries TRBV10-1 and TRBJ2-7; possible D gene TRBD2, 6 bases. The CDR3 is 11 residues long. V gave up 3 bases and J gave up 11 bases, with 11 bases separating them. Germline loops: CDR1 WNHNN, CDR2 SYGVQD (reference sequence). The CDR3 nucleotides are TGCGCCAGCAGTGAAGGAGTAGCGGAGTACTTC. Its translation: CASSEGVAEYF.

DNA for the CDR3: TGTGCCAGCAGCTTAGCTGGGACAGCCTACGAGCAGTACTTC. This codes for CASSLAGTAYEQYF. V is TRBV7-9 and J is TRBJ2-7; 7 nucleotides match TRBD1. Germline lookup yields CDR1 SEHNR and CDR2 FQNEAQ (reference sequence). This CDR3 contains 14 residues. After removal of 0 bases from V and 2 bases from J, the junction contained 1 base not matched to a gene.

This clone was seen a handful of times. CDR3 sequence (DNA): TGTGCCAGCAGTAGACAGGGAGGAGAGACCCAGTACTTC. This codes for CASSRQGGETQYF. The chain recombines TRBV6-5 with TRBJ2-5; D is perhaps TRBD1 (7 bases). Germline CDR1 is MNHEY and CDR2 is SVGAGI. The CDR3 contains 13 residues. V gave up 5 bases and J gave up 4 bases, with 11 bases separating them.

V is TRBV11-2 and J is TRBJ2-7; 13 nucleotides line up with TRBD2. CDR1 and CDR2 (germline): SGHAT, FQNNGV. With 5 bases clipped from V and 7 bases from J, the junction kept 11 bases outside the gene matches. The CDR3 runs 16 residues. CDR3 amino acids: CASSLQLAGGVREQYF. The CDR3 DNA reads as TGTGCCAGCAGCCTCCAACTAGCGGGGGGGGTCCGGGAGCAGTACTTC.

The chain employs TRBV4-2 and TRBJ2-3; 11 nucleotides align to TRBD2. CDR1 is LGHNA, CDR2 YNFKEQ, per germline. CDR3 size: 16 residues. V lost 4 bases to trimming and J lost 6 bases; unmatched junction nucleotides: 9. CDR3 amino acids: CASSLRIAGGPDTQYF. The CDR3 DNA is TGTGCCAGCAGCCTCCGGATAGCGGGAGGGCCCGATACGCAGTATTTT.

The chain has TRBV20-1 and TRBJ1-6; D is ambiguous. The CDR3 runs to 14 residues. V was pared by 3 bases and J by 0 bases, with 6 bases between. Looked up from germline, CDR1 is DFQATT and CDR2 is SNEGSKA (reference sequence). The CDR3 DNA reads as TGCAGTGCTAGTCTTAGCTCCTATAATTCACCCCTCCACTTT. Encoded protein: CSASLSSYNSPLHF.

CDR3 nucleotides: TGCAGCGTTGGTCGGACGAGCTCAGGGACACCTCGGGACGTGCAGTACTTC. This codes for CSVGRTSSGTPRDVQYF. The chain joins TRBV29-1 to TRBJ2-7, with D possibly being TRBD1 (6 bases). Germline-derived CDR1 and CDR2 are SQVTM and ANQGSEA. V lost 4 bases, J lost 9 bases, and 31 bases lay in between. CDR3 length equals 17 residues.

Many counts were recorded for this clone. The V gene is TRBV7-2, the J gene TRBJ1-5, with D possibly TRBD1 on 5 matching bases. The V gene's germline CDR1 is SGHTA and CDR2 FQGNSA. Trimming pared 5 bases from V and 3 bases from J, leaving 20 bases between. The CDR3 spans 17 residues. The CDR3 sequence is CASSPETRASNNQPQHF. Written as DNA, the CDR3 is TGTGCCAGCAGCCCGGAGACCAGGGCATCCAACAATCAGCCCCAGCATTTT.

The chain links TRBV9 to TRBJ2-3, with D tentatively TRBD2 (6 bases). This CDR3 has 14 amino acids. Germline assignment: CDR1 SGDLS and CDR2 YYNGEE. V was clipped by 4 bases and J by 2 bases, with 11 bases between them. The CDR3 coding sequence is TGTGCCAGCAGCCCGCAGCGGGTCACAGATACGCAGTATTTT. This codes for CASSPQRVTDTQYF.

The table lists this clone with a count of one. CDR3 in amino acids: CATSRAGTGVVEQFF. The CDR3 DNA reads as TGTGCCACCAGCAGGGCCGGGACAGGGGTAGTGGAGCAGTTCTTC. The genes are TRBV15 and TRBJ2-1; 10 bases line up with TRBD1. There are 15 residues in the CDR3. The germline gives CDR1 LNHNV, CDR2 YYDKDF (reference sequence). The V and J ends lost 3 bases and 10 bases, in that order; junction bases with no gene match: 9. The full variable domain, its missing parts supplied by reference TRBV15 and TRBJ2-1, is DAMVIQNPRYQVTQFGKPVTLSCSQTLNHNVMYWYQQKSSQAPKLLFHYYDKDFNNEADTPDNFQSRRPNTSFCFLDIRSPGLGDTAMYLCATSRAGTGVVEQFFGPGTRLTVL.

This chain connects TRBV5-1 to TRBJ2-3; D unresolved. Germline CDR1 reads SGHRS; CDR2 reads YFSETQ. The CDR3 has 12 residues. The V end lost 2 bases, the J end lost 2 bases, and 3 bases lay between the germline ends. CDR3 sequence reads: CASSFSTDTQYF. Here the CDR3 DNA reads TGCGCCAGCAGCTTCTCCACAGATACGCAGTATTTT.

This rearrangement joins TRBV5-1 to TRBJ2-1; no reliable D call. The CDR3 loop spans 13 amino acids. CDR1 is SGHRS, CDR2 YFSETQ, per germline. V lost 4 bases to trimming and J lost 4 bases, with 9 bases between them. For the CDR3, the DNA is TGCGCCAGCAGCGGCCTCGAATACAATGAGCAGTTCTTC. Translation gives CASSGLEYNEQFF.

The rearrangement joins TRBV9 to TRBJ2-1, with 12 bases aligning to TRBD2. This CDR3 spans 18 amino acids. The germline V gene encodes CDR1 SGDLS and CDR2 YYNGEE. V shed 0 bases, J shed 8 bases, and the junction held 12 bases outside the gene matches. Written as DNA, the CDR3 is TGTGCCAGCAGCGTAGGATCGACTAGCGGGAGCGTTTGGGATGAGCAGTTCTTC. The encoded protein is CASSVGSTSGSVWDEQFF.

V is TRBV5-8 and J is TRBJ1-5; perhaps TRBD1 as D (5 bases). Per the germline V gene, CDR1 is SGHTS and CDR2 is YDEGEE. This CDR3 has 16 amino acids. V was clipped by 0 bases and J by 6 bases, with 16 bases between them. The CDR3 here is CASSLDGRGPAQPQHF. CDR3 nucleotide sequence: TGTGCCAGCAGCTTGGATGGGAGGGGACCTGCTCAGCCCCAGCATTTT.

The chain has TRBV9 and TRBJ1-1, with 9 positions matching TRBD1. The CDR3 runs to 16 residues. V lost 3 bases to trimming and J lost 3 bases; unmatched junction nucleotides: 9. Per germline, CDR1 SGDLS and CDR2 YYNGEE. CDR3 DNA: TGTGCCAGCAGCGATCCGATCGGGACAGGGTACACTGAAGCTTTCTTT. It is translated as CASSDPIGTGYTEAFF.